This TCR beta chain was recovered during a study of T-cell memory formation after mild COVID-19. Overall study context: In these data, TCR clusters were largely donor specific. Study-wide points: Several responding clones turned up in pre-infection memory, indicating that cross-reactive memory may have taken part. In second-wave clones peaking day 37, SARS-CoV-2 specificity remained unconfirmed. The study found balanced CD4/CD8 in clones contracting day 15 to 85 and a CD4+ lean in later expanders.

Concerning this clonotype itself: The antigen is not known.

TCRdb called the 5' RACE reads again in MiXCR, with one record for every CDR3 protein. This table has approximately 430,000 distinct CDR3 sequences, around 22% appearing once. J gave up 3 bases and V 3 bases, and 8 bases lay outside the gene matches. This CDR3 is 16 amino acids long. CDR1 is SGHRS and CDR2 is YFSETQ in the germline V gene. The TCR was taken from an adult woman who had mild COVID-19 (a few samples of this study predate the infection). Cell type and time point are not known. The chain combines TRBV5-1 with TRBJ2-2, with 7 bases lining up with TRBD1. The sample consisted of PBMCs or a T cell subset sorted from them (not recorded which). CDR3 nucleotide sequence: TGCGCCAGCAGCTCACCCAGGGGGTTCGACACCGGGGAGCTGTTTTTT. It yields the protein CASSSPRGFDTGELFF.